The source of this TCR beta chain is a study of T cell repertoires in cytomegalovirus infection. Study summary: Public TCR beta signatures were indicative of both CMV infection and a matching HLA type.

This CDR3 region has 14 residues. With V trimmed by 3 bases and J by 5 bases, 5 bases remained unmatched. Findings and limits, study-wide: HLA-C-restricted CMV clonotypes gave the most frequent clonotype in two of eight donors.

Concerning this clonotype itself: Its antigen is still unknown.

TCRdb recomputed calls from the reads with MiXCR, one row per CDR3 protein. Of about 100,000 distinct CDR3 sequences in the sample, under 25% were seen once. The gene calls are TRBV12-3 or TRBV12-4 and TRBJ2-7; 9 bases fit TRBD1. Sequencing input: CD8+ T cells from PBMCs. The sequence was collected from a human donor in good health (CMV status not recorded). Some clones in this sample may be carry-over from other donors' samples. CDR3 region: CASSLGGQGHEQYF. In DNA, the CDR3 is TGTGCCAGCAGTTTGGGGGGACAGGGCCACGAGCAGTACTTC.